Below are 21 T cell receptor beta chains sequenced from a single sample in a study of B cell selection in AIRE deficiency. Assay: immunoSEQ multiplex PCR; the TCRdb copy retains only in-frame clones and omits some. The repertoire holds roughly 25,000 clones, with 95% to 98% as singletons. Conventional CD4 T cells were sorted as CD4+CD127+ cells. Source material: CD4+CD127+ conventional T cells sorted from PBMCs. The receptors come from a human donor in good health.

This rearrangement joins TRBV5-4 to TRBJ2-7, with 12 bases lining up with TRBD2. The CDR3 contains 17 residues. J was trimmed by 0 bases and V by 1 base; bases with no gene match: 5. Germline-derived CDR1 and CDR2 are SGHNT and YYREEE (reference sequence). As DNA, the CDR3 is TGTGCCAGCAGCTTGTCGGCGACTAGCGGGAGCTCCTACGAGCAGTACTTC. Translating it yields CASSLSATSGSSYEQYF.

The chain employs TRBV6-5 and TRBJ2-5, with D perhaps being TRBD1 or TRBD2 (5 bases each). Germline lookup yields CDR1 MNHEY and CDR2 SVGAGI. The CDR3 spans 16 residues. The ends were cut back, 0 bases at V and 4 bases at J, with 15 bases in the middle. For the CDR3, the DNA is TGTGCCAGCAGTTACTCTGGGGGTAAAGTGGGAGAGACCCAGTACTTC. Translating gives CASSYSGGKVGETQYF.

The chain is built from TRBV6-1 and TRBJ2-5, with unresolved D. Per the germline V gene, CDR1 is MNHNS and CDR2 is SASEGT. Trimming removed 4 bases from V and 5 bases from J, with 11 bases in between. The CDR3 spans 13 residues. CDR3: CASSAIEGETQYF. DNA for the CDR3: TGTGCCAGCAGTGCTATAGAAGGGGAGACCCAGTACTTC.

The CDR3 spells CASSIDPDGNEQFF. The CDR3 DNA sequence: TGTGCCAGTAGTATAGATCCCGACGGCAATGAGCAGTTCTTC. V and J are TRBV19 and TRBJ2-1, with D unresolved. The CDR3 extends over 14 amino acids. V was clipped by 0 bases and J by 6 bases, with 9 bases between them. CDR1 is LNHDA, CDR2 SQIVND, per germline (reference sequence).

V gene TRBV5-1 combines with J gene TRBJ1-2; 8 nucleotides align to TRBD1. Germline assignment: CDR1 SGHRS and CDR2 YFSETQ. V shed 4 bases and J 5 bases; nucleotides not matched to a gene: 7. The CDR3 loop spans 14 amino acids. In DNA, the CDR3 is TGCGCCAGCAGCCCGACAGGGGACGAGTATGGCTACACCTTC. It encodes CASSPTGDEYGYTF.

This clone was seen a single time. The rearrangement joins TRBV6-5 to TRBJ1-5; D is uncertain. V gave up 4 bases and J gave up 6 bases, with 13 bases separating them. Germline assignment: CDR1 MNHEY and CDR2 SVGAGI. This CDR3 contains 14 residues. CDR3 nucleotides: TGTGCCAGCAGTTCGAAGGTAACGGGTCAGCCCCAGCATTTT. Translating it yields CASSSKVTGQPQHF.

This clone turned up a few times. The DNA for the CDR3 is TGCGCCAGCAGCCAAGTGGACATAATCGCCTACAATGAGCAGTTCTTC. Its protein is CASSQVDIIAYNEQFF. V and J are TRBV4-1 and TRBJ2-1; TRBD1 is a possible D gene (5 bases). The CDR3 length is 16 residues. V was pared by 1 base and J by 2 bases, with 12 bases between. Germline lookup yields CDR1 MGHRA and CDR2 YSYEKL.

In nucleotides, the CDR3 is TGTGCCACCATTAACCCCGAGCAGTACTTC. Translation gives CATINPEQYF. The chain couples TRBV27 to TRBJ2-7; D unclear. The CDR3 has 10 amino acids. Germline V gene data show CDR1 as MNHEY and CDR2 as SMNVEV (reference sequence). Trimming stripped 10 bases from V and 6 bases from J, with 10 bases between.

The chain joins TRBV28 to TRBJ2-1; 8 bases line up with TRBD2. CDR1 MDHEN and CDR2 SYDVKM come from the germline V gene. The CDR3 runs to 15 residues. After removal of 2 bases from V and 7 bases from J, the junction contained 7 bases not matched to a gene. Written as DNA, the CDR3 is TGTGCCAGCAGTTTAAGGACGGGAGGGCCGAATGAGCAGTTCTTC. Protein: CASSLRTGGPNEQFF.

V usage is TRBV11-2 and J usage is TRBJ1-2; 10 nucleotides agree with TRBD1. Trimming cost V 5 bases and J 2 bases; bases outside gene matches: 11. In germline, CDR1 is SGHAT, CDR2 FQNNGV. The CDR3 loop spans 17 amino acids. CDR3 nucleotide sequence: TGTGCCAGCAGCACTCGACAGGGGGCTCAACTAAACTATGGCTACACCTTC. Translation: CASSTRQGAQLNYGYTF.

Written as DNA, the CDR3 is TGTGCCAGCAGCCAAGTGGACGGGGGAGCGGTAGGTGAGACCCAGTACTTC. Protein sequence: CASSQVDGGAVGETQYF. The chain carries TRBV4-2 and TRBJ2-5; D may be TRBD2 (6 bases). This CDR3 spans 17 amino acids. Trimming took 1 base from V and 5 from J, leaving 20 bases between them. Germline V gene lookup returns CDR1 LGHNA and CDR2 YNFKEQ.

V gene TRBV28 combines with J gene TRBJ2-7, with D possibly being TRBD2 (6 bases). The CDR3 sequence is 13 residues long. Looked up from germline, CDR1 is MDHEN and CDR2 is SYDVKM. V was cut by 7 bases and J by 6 bases, with 16 bases left in between. The CDR3 region is CASMEGNPTEQYF. DNA for the CDR3: TGTGCCAGCATGGAGGGGAACCCCACCGAGCAGTACTTC.

This sequence joins TRBV7-8 and TRBJ1-3; no definite D call. Trimming shortened V by 0 bases and J by 4 bases, and 10 bases separated the two germline ends. CDR1 is SGHVS and CDR2 is FQNEAQ in the germline V gene. The CDR3 is 15 residues long. The CDR3 sequence is CASSLAPPQGNTIYF. DNA of the CDR3: TGTGCCAGCAGCTTAGCCCCCCCCCAGGGAAACACCATATATTTT.

This chain uses TRBV10-1 with TRBJ2-2; D is ambiguous. The CDR3 is 16 amino acids. Germline V gene data show CDR1 as WNHNN and CDR2 as SYGVQD (reference sequence). Trimming took 0 bases from V and 6 from J, leaving 14 bases between them. The chain's CDR3 is CASSESAPRISGELFF. The CDR3 DNA is TGCGCCAGCAGTGAGTCAGCCCCCCGGATCTCCGGGGAGCTGTTTTTT.

The chain combines TRBV7-3 with TRBJ2-5; 10 nucleotides line up with TRBD2. From germline, CDR1 is SGHTA and CDR2 FQGTGA. The junction had 4 bases not matched to a gene; V was cut back by 1 base and J by 5 bases. The CDR3 runs 15 residues. As DNA, the CDR3 is TGTGCCAGCAGCTTAAGAGCGGGAGGGCCGGAGACCCAGTACTTC. It is translated as CASSLRAGGPETQYF.

The rearrangement joins TRBV6-5 to TRBJ2-7; 9 bases line up with TRBD2. V shed 2 bases and J 2 bases; nucleotides not matched to a gene: 4. This CDR3 has 15 amino acids. Germline V gene sequence: CDR1 MNHEY, CDR2 SVGAGI. The CDR3 here is CASSYKASGTYEQYF. The CDR3 DNA reads TGTGCCAGCAGTTACAAGGCTAGCGGGACCTACGAGCAGTACTTC.

This clone was seen a handful of times. This chain joins TRBV4-1 and TRBJ2-1; D might be TRBD2 (5 bases). The CDR3 has 15 amino acids. The V gene's germline CDR1 is MGHRA and CDR2 YSYEKL. The V and J ends lost 1 base and 8 bases respectively, with 15 bases between them. The DNA for the CDR3 is TGCGCCAGCAGCCAAGCCCAGACCATCGGGGATGAGCAGTTCTTC. This translates into CASSQAQTIGDEQFF.

The chain links TRBV6-6 to TRBJ2-3; no reliable D call. The germline CDR1 and CDR2 sequences are MNHNY and SVGAGI (reference sequence). V lost 0 bases to trimming and J lost 7 bases, with 8 bases between them. CDR3 length: 13 residues. The CDR3 spells CASSYSPLNTQYF. DNA for the CDR3: TGTGCCAGCAGTTACTCCCCCCTGAATACGCAGTATTTT.

The J gene is TRBJ2-5, the V gene TRBV5-5; possibly TRBD1 or TRBD2 for D (6 bases each). With 1 base removed from V and 8 bases from J, the gap between germline ends came to 18 bases. The CDR3 totals 15 residues. The germline CDR1 and CDR2 sequences are SGHKS and YYEKEE (reference sequence). In nucleotides, the CDR3 is TGTGCCAGCAGCTTGTCGGGGGCCAGAGGAGAAACCCAGTACTTC. This gives the protein CASSLSGARGETQYF.

The chain carries TRBV6-1 and TRBJ2-3; perhaps TRBD2 as D (6 bases). Germline V lookup: CDR1 MNHNS, CDR2 SASEGT. V was shortened by 5 bases and J by 9 bases, with 12 bases between the two germline ends. This CDR3 spans 12 amino acids. The chain's CDR3 is CASSSRAGTQYF. The CDR3 nucleotides are TGTGCCAGCAGTTCTAGGGCGGGGACGCAGTATTTT.

In nucleotides, the CDR3 is TGTGCCAGCAGCCGCGTCCAGGGTTGGGGCGGCGGGACAGATACGCAGTATTTT. Protein sequence: CASSRVQGWGGGTDTQYF. V gene TRBV5-4 combines with J gene TRBJ2-3, with D perhaps given as TRBD1 or TRBD2 (5 bases each). The length of the CDR3 is 18 residues. Looked up from germline, CDR1 is SGHNT and CDR2 is YYREEE (reference sequence). V was trimmed by 4 bases and J by 3 bases, leaving 24 bases between them.